These 30 T cell receptor beta chains came from one sample sequenced in a study of regulatory T cells in long-lasting Graves disease. Time point indicated: newly diagnosed GD, antithyroid drugs for less than 3 months. From PBMCs, RNA was extracted and then used to make the TCR library. Building the TCR beta libraries relied on iRepertoire HTBI primers, and CDR3 regions underwent Arm-PCR. Via MiXCR, TCRdb re-called the multiplex PCR reads, giving one row per CDR3 protein. The repertoire has about 610,000 distinct CDR3 sequences, about 16% of them found once; the top ten carry around 11%. Another study also made use of these data, one on T cells in Graves' hyperthyroidism and ophthalmopathy.

The sample consisted of peripheral blood mononuclear cells (PBMCs), taken at new diagnosis, from a patient treated with antithyroid drugs. These receptors all stem from a man younger than 30 with Graves disease.

In regard to this clonotype: A far bigger clonotype differs at one base, so this is likely a read error. The V and J genes are TRBV5-1 and TRBJ2-3; possible D gene TRBD1, 6 bases. The CDR3 sequence is 12 residues long. Germline values: CDR1 SGHRS, CDR2 YFSETQ. CDR3 amino acids: CASIQTGDTQYF. CDR3 nucleotides: TGTGCCAGCATCCAGACAGGAGATACGCAGTATTTT.

This clonotype has at least ten counts. The chain combines TRBV12-3 or TRBV12-4 with TRBJ2-2; TRBD1 might be the D (5 bases). This CDR3 is 15 amino acids long. Deletions cut 3 bases from V and 6 bases from J, with 14 bases between. Here the CDR3 DNA reads TGTGCCAGCAGTTTTCAGGGTATGGCGTCCGGGGAGCTGTTTTTT. Its translation: CASSFQGMASGELFF.

This clonotype appeared many times. This sequence joins TRBV12-5 and TRBJ2-2; D gene uncertain. Germline loops: CDR1 LGHNT, CDR2 FRNRAP. The CDR3 sequence is 15 residues long. The ends were cut back, 0 bases at V and 2 bases at J, with 7 bases in the middle. CDR3 residues: CASGLVKENTGELFF. Written as DNA, the CDR3 is TGTGCTAGTGGTTTGGTCAAGGAAAACACCGGGGAGCTGTTTTTT.

At least ten counts were recorded for this clonotype. J is TRBJ2-3 and V is TRBV20-1; 7 bases agree with TRBD2. Germline V gene data show CDR1 as DFQATT and CDR2 as SNEGSKA (reference sequence). There are 16 residues in the CDR3. J lost 2 bases, V lost 1 base, and 9 bases had no gene match. CDR3 protein: CSARALAVTNTDTQYF. As DNA, the CDR3 is TGCAGTGCTAGAGCCCTAGCGGTTACAAACACAGATACGCAGTATTTT.

This clonotype was counted only a few times. The CDR3 sequence is CATYGPAGYGYTF. In nucleotides, the CDR3 is TGTGCGACCTATGGCCCGGCTGGCTATGGCTACACCTTC. The chain uses TRBV28 and TRBJ1-2; D is unclear. The CDR3 is 13 residues long. Germline CDR1 is MDHEN and CDR2 is SYDVKM.

This clonotype was picked up many times. The genes are TRBV6-1 and TRBJ1-1; the D gene is possibly TRBD1 (5 bases). The CDR3 sequence is 14 residues long. The V and J ends lost 2 bases and 3 bases respectively, with 10 bases between them. Germline assignment: CDR1 MNHNS and CDR2 SASEGT. DNA for the CDR3: TGTGCCAGCAGTGAAAGGGAGACAGACACTGAAGCTTTCTTT. It is translated as CASSERETDTEAFF.

This clonotype occurred a few times. V and J are TRBV9 and TRBJ2-3, with 7 bases that match TRBD2. This CDR3 contains 14 residues. Germline V gene lookup returns CDR1 SGDLS and CDR2 YYNGEE. V shed 6 bases, J shed 5 bases, and the junction held 9 bases outside the gene matches. The CDR3 DNA reads as TGTGCCAGCACCCTGGGGGAGGGGAGAGATACGCAGTATTTT. Its protein product is CASTLGEGRDTQYF.

The chain joins TRBV7-9 to TRBJ2-1, with 11 nucleotides matching TRBD1. The CDR3 loop spans 15 amino acids. CDR1 and CDR2 from the germline V gene are SEHNR and FQNEAQ (reference sequence). Germline trimming cut 4 bases from V and 7 bases from J; bases unmatched to any gene: 6. DNA for the CDR3: TGTGCCAGCAGCTACGGACAGGGGGCCGAGAATGAGCAGTTCTTC. It yields the protein CASSYGQGAENEQFF.

This rearrangement joins TRBV19 to TRBJ2-5; 7 nucleotides agree with TRBD2. The junction had 6 bases not matched to a gene; V was cut back by 3 bases and J by 5 bases. The germline V gene has CDR1 LNHDA and CDR2 SQIVND (reference sequence). The CDR3 has 14 residues. The CDR3 nucleotides are TGTGCCAGTAGTATGGCGGGAGTGGAGGAGACCCAGTACTTC. Amino acids: CASSMAGVEETQYF. Filled out from reference TRBV19 and TRBJ2-5, the complete variable domain reads DGGITQSPKYLFRKEGQNVTLSCEQNLNHDAMYWYRQDPGQGLRLIYYSQIVNDFQKGDIAEGYSVSREKKESFPLTVTSAQKNPTAFYLCASSMAGVEETQYFGPGTRLLVL.

V is TRBV19 and J is TRBJ2-2; 8 bases agree with TRBD2. The CDR3 is 14 amino acids. Trimming took 5 bases from V and 6 from J; bases not matched to a gene: 5. Germline V gene lookup returns CDR1 LNHDA and CDR2 SQIVND (reference sequence). For the CDR3, the DNA is TGTGCCAGTAGTGTGGGACTAGTTCCCGGGGAGCTGTTTTTT. It specifies CASSVGLVPGELFF. The full variable domain, rest sourced from reference TRBV19 and TRBJ2-2, is DGGITQSPKYLFRKEGQNVTLSCEQNLNHDAMYWYRQDPGQGLRLIYYSQIVNDFQKGDIAEGYSVSREKKESFPLTVTSAQKNPTAFYLCASSVGLVPGELFFGEGSRLTVL.

This clonotype was seen many times. The chain recombines TRBV20-1 with TRBJ2-3; TRBD2 matches at 8 bases. The J segment lost 5 bases and the V segment lost 3 bases, leaving 4 bases of the junction unmatched. The CDR3 has 13 residues. Looked up from germline, CDR1 is DFQATT and CDR2 is SNEGSKA (reference sequence). CDR3 region: CSARTGGGDTQYF. The CDR3 nucleotides read TGCAGTGCTAGGACGGGAGGGGGAGATACGCAGTATTTT.

This clonotype was seen repeatedly, ten times or more. This chain connects TRBV11-3 to TRBJ2-3; 12 bases agree with TRBD2. The V gene end was trimmed by 6 bases and the J gene end by 5 bases; junction bases not matched to a gene: 3. The CDR3 is made up of 14 amino acids. The germline V gene encodes CDR1 SGHNT and CDR2 YENEEA. In DNA, the CDR3 is TGTGCCAGCAGGAAGGGACTAGCGGGAGATACGCAGTATTTT. Translation gives CASRKGLAGDTQYF.

The table lists this clonotype with a few counts. The rearrangement joins TRBV5-8 to TRBJ2-7; D possibly uses TRBD1 or TRBD2 (6 bases each). Germline CDR1 reads SGHTS; CDR2 reads YDEGEE. The CDR3 spans 15 residues. V was trimmed by 4 bases and J by 3 bases, leaving 17 bases between them. The DNA for the CDR3 is TGTGCCAGCAGCCCCACGGGGGACACCTACTACGAGCAGTACTTC. This gives the protein CASSPTGDTYYEQYF.

This chain joins TRBV20-1 and TRBJ2-1; 7 positions match TRBD2. Germline CDR1 and CDR2: DFQATT and SNEGSKA (reference sequence). The V gene end was trimmed by 2 bases and the J gene end by 6 bases; junction bases not matched to a gene: 7. The CDR3 covers 14 residues. CDR3 in DNA: TGCAGTGCTAGACACAGCGGGGTGGGCAATGAGCAGTTCTTC. It specifies CSARHSGVGNEQFF.

This clonotype came up a few times. The V call is TRBV20-1, the J call TRBJ2-1, with D tentatively TRBD1 or TRBD2 (5 bases each). The germline gives CDR1 DFQATT, CDR2 SNEGSKA (reference sequence). V lost 5 bases and J lost 4, with 15 bases in between. This CDR3 is built from 14 residues. CDR3 protein: CSALDRDGYNEQFF. The DNA of the CDR3 is TGCAGTGCTCTAGATCGGGACGGTTACAATGAGCAGTTCTTC.

This clonotype came up a few times. This sequence joins TRBV6-9 and TRBJ2-3, with 10 bases aligning to TRBD1. Looked up from germline, CDR1 is MNHGY and CDR2 is SVAAGI. Unmatched junction bases numbered 6, after V lost 3 bases and J lost 3 bases. The CDR3 consists of 16 residues. CDR3 in DNA: TGTGCCAGCAGTTACGACCGGGACAGGGGAACAGATACGCAGTATTTT. It translates to CASSYDRDRGTDTQYF.

The CDR3 reads CSARVLEANQPQHF. In DNA, the CDR3 is TGCAGTGCTAGAGTCCTGGAGGCCAATCAGCCCCAGCATTTT. The chain carries TRBV20-1 and TRBJ1-5; D not resolved. CDR1 is DFQATT and CDR2 is SNEGSKA in the germline V gene (reference sequence). CDR3 size: 14 residues. Trimming removed 1 base from V and 3 bases from J, with 10 bases in between.

This rearrangement joins TRBV19 to TRBJ2-7; TRBD1 might be the D (6 bases). This CDR3 spans 15 amino acids. V lost 5 bases to trimming and J lost 6 bases, with 20 bases between them. CDR1 is LNHDA, CDR2 SQIVND, per germline (reference sequence). CDR3 in DNA: TGTGCCAGTAGTTCCTCAACAGGGTTGCCGAGCGAGCAGTACTTC. It encodes CASSSSTGLPSEQYF.

The table lists this clonotype with a few counts. The chain has TRBV4-1 and TRBJ2-5, with TRBD2 identical over 14 bases. This CDR3 region has 17 residues. Germline assignment: CDR1 MGHRA and CDR2 YSYEKL. The J segment lost 5 bases and the V segment lost 1 base, leaving 6 bases of the junction unmatched. The CDR3 spells CASSQGLRLAGGETQYF. The CDR3 DNA reads as TGCGCCAGCAGCCAAGGATTGCGACTAGCGGGAGGGGAGACCCAGTACTTC.

The table lists this clonotype with many counts. The chain recombines TRBV12-3 or TRBV12-4 with TRBJ2-7, with a weak D call TRBD2 (6 bases). Trimming took 5 bases from V and 2 from J, leaving 13 bases between them. This CDR3 has 14 amino acids. The CDR3 sequence: CASSRLVPPYEQYF. The CDR3 nucleotides read TGTGCCAGCAGTCGACTAGTCCCCCCCTACGAGCAGTACTTC.

This clonotype was seen repeatedly, ten times or more. The chain has TRBV12-3 or TRBV12-4 and TRBJ1-1; the D is unclear. V was cut by 3 bases and J by 3 bases, with 5 bases left in between. This CDR3 comprises 12 residues. CDR3 amino acids: CASSLAYTEAFF. The CDR3 DNA sequence: TGTGCCAGCAGTTTGGCTTACACTGAAGCTTTCTTT.

The table lists this clonotype with many counts. This chain connects TRBV12-3 or TRBV12-4 to TRBJ1-5; D gene uncertain. This CDR3 is 13 amino acids long. Trimming stripped 4 bases from V and 6 bases from J, with 10 bases between. This CDR3 is CASSSSYGQPQHF. The CDR3, as DNA: TGTGCCAGCAGTTCCAGCTACGGTCAGCCCCAGCATTTT.

The J gene is TRBJ1-2, the V gene TRBV9; tentative D call: TRBD1 (5 bases). V gave up 4 bases and J gave up 2 bases, with 12 bases separating them. The CDR3 consists of 14 residues. Germline V gives CDR1 SGDLS, CDR2 YYNGEE. The CDR3 loop reads CASSQGRINYGYTF. As DNA, the CDR3 is TGTGCCAGCAGCCAGGGACGGATAAACTATGGCTACACCTTC. Combining the CDR3 with reference TRBV9 and TRBJ1-2 gives the whole variable domain DSGVTQTPKHLITATGQRVTLRCSPRSGDLSVYWYQQSLDQGLQFLIQYYNGEERAKGNILERFSAQQFPDLHSELNLSSLELGDSALYFCASSQGRINYGYTFGSGTRLTVV.

In this sample, this clonotype turned up a few times. This rearrangement joins TRBV3-1 to TRBJ2-6; D may be TRBD1 or TRBD2 (5 bases each). V shed 3 bases and J shed 0 bases, with 9 bases lying between them. CDR3 length: 16 residues. The germline V gene has CDR1 LGHDT and CDR2 YNNKEL (reference sequence). The CDR3 nucleotides are TGTGCCAGCAGCCAGACTACAGGCTCTGGGGCCAACGTCCTGACTTTC. Encoded protein: CASSQTTGSGANVLTF.

This clonotype was observed a handful of times. V gene TRBV4-2 combines with J gene TRBJ2-1, with 7 bases aligning to TRBD1. The germline V gene encodes CDR1 LGHNA and CDR2 YNFKEQ. V dropped 0 bases and J dropped 8; count of bases not matched to a gene: 4. This CDR3 is 14 amino acids long. CDR3 coding DNA: TGTGCCAGCAGCCAAGATCGACAGGGCGATGAGCAGTTCTTC. Its protein is CASSQDRQGDEQFF.

This clonotype was counted a few times. This chain uses TRBV12-3 or TRBV12-4 with TRBJ2-7; weak D call: TRBD2 (6 bases). The V end lost 2 bases, the J end lost 3 bases, and 11 bases lay between the germline ends. CDR3 length: 14 amino acids. CDR3 sequence reads: CASSLRDWHYEQYF. The CDR3 nucleotides read TGTGCCAGCAGTTTAAGGGACTGGCACTACGAGCAGTACTTC.

A few counts support this clonotype. The rearrangement uses TRBV13 and TRBJ2-7, with 12 bases that match TRBD2. The length of the CDR3 is 15 residues. Trimming cost V 5 bases and J 3 bases; bases outside gene matches: 5. Per the germline V gene, CDR1 is PRHDT and CDR2 is FYEKMQ (reference sequence). The CDR3 nucleotides read TGTGCCAGCAGCGCCCCGACTAGCGGGAGCTACGAGCAGTACTTC. Amino acid sequence: CASSAPTSGSYEQYF. The full variable domain, with the rest looked up from reference TRBV13 and TRBJ2-7, is AAGVIQSPRHLIKEKRETATLKCYPIPRHDTVYWYQQGPGQDPQFLISFYEKMQSDKGSIPDRFSAQQFSDYHSELNMSSLELGDSALYFCASSAPTSGSYEQYFGPGTRLTVT.

This clonotype was counted a few times. The rearrangement uses TRBV27 and TRBJ2-7; no definite D call. The V gene lost 3 bases and the J gene lost 4 bases, with 10 bases spanning the gap. The CDR3 runs 13 residues. Germline CDR1 MNHEY, CDR2 SMNVEV (reference sequence). CDR3 nucleotides: TGTGCCAGCAGTTTCGGCCAGGTTTACGAGCAGTACTTC. Encoded protein: CASSFGQVYEQYF.

V is TRBV12-3 or TRBV12-4 and J is TRBJ2-2; 8 bases align to TRBD2. This CDR3 contains 15 residues. J was trimmed by 8 bases and V by 6 bases; bases with no gene match: 11. CDR3 DNA: TGTGCCAGCAGCCCGGTTATAAGCGGGAGTGGGGAGCTGTTTTTT. Protein product: CASSPVISGSGELFF.

This clonotype was counted only a few times. This chain connects TRBV10-3 to TRBJ2-1; TRBD2 might be the D (6 bases). Germline CDR1 is ENHRY and CDR2 is SYGVKD. V lost 2 bases to trimming and J lost 7 bases, with 12 bases between them. This CDR3 region has 14 residues. CDR3 sequence (DNA): TGTGCCATCAGTGAGCCTCTAGCGAGAAATGAGCAGTTCTTC. Protein: CAISEPLARNEQFF.